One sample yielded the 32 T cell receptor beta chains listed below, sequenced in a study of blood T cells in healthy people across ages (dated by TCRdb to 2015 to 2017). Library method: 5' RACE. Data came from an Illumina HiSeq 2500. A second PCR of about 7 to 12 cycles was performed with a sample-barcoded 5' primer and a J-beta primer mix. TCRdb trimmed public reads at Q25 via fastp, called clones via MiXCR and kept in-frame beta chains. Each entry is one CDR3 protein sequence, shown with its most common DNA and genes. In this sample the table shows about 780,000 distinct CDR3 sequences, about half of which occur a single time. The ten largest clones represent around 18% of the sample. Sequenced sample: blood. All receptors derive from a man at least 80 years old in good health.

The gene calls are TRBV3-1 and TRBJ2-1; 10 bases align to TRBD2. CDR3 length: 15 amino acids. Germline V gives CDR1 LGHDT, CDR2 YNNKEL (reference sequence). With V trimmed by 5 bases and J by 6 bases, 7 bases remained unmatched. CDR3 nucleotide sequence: TGTGCCAGCAGCTATTCGCTAGCGGGAGTCAATGAGCAGTTCTTC. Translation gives CASSYSLAGVNEQFF.

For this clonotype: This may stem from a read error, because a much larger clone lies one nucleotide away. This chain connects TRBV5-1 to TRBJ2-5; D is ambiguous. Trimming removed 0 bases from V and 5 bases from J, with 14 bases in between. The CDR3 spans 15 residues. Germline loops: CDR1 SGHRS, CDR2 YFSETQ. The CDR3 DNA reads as TGCGCCAGCAGCTTGGTTGCTAGTCTCATTGAGACCCAGTACTTC. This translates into CASSLVASLIETQYF.

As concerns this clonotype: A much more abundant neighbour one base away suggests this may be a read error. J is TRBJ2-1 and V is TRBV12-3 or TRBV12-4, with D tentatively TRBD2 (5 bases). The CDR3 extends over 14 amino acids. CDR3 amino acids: CASSRDFSYNERFF. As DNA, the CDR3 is TGTGCCAGCAGTCGGGATTTCTCCTACAATGAGCGGTTCTTC.

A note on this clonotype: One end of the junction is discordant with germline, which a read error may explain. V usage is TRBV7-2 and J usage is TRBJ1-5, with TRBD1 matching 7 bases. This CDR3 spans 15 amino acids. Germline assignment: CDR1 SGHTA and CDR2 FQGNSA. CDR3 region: CASGLGGGGWQPQHF. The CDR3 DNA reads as TGTGCCAGCGGCTTAGGTGGAGGGGGCTGGCAGCCCCAGCATTTT.

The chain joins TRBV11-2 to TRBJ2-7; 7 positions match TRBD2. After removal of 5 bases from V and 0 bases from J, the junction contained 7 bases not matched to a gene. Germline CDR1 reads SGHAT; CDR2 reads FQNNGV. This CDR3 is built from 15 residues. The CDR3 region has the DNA TGTGCCAGCAGCCCCAGCGGGGATAGCTCCTACGAGCAGTACTTC. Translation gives CASSPSGDSSYEQYF.

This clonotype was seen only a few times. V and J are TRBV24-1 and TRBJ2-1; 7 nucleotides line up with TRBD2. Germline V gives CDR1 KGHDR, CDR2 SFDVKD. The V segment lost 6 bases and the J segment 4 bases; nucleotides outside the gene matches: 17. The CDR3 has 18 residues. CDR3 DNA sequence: TGTGCCACCAGTTACGGCGGCAGGTTAGCGGGCCTTTACAATGAGCAGTTCTTC. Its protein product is CATSYGGRLAGLYNEQFF.

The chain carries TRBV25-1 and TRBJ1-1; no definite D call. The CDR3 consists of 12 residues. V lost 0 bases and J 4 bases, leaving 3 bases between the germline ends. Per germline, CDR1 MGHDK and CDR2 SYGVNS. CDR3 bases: TGTGCCAGCAGTGAATACGGCACTGAAGCTTTCTTT. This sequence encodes CASSEYGTEAFF.

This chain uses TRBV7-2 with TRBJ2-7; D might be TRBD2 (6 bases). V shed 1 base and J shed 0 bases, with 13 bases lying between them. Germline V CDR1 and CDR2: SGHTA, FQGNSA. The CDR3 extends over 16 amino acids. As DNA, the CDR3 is TGTGCCAGCAGCTTAGAGGTGCGGGACCGCTCCTACGAGCAGTACTTC. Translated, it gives CASSLEVRDRSYEQYF.

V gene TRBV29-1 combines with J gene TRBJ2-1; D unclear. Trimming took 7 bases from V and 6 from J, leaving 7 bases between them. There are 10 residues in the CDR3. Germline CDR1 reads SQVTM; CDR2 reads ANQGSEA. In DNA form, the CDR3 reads TGCAGCGGTAGGCTCAATGAGCAGTTCTTC. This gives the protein CSGRLNEQFF.

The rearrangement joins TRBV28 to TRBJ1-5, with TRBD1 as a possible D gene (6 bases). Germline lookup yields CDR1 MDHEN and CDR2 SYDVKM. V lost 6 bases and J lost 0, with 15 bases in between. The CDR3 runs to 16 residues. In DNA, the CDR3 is TGTGCCAGCAGGCCGGGAGGGGGATATAGCAATCAGCCCCAGCATTTT. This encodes CASRPGGGYSNQPQHF.

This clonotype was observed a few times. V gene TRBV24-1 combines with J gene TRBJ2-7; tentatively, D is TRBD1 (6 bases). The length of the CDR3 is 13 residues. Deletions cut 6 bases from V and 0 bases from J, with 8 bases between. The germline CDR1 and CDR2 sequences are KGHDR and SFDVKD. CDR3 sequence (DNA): TGTGCCACCAGTCCGGGACACTCCTACGAGCAGTACTTC. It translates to CATSPGHSYEQYF.

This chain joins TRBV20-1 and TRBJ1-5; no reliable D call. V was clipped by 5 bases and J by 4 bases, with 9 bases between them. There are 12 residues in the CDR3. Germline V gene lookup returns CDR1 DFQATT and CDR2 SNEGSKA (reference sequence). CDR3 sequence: CSAGKNNQPQHF. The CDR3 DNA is TGCAGTGCTGGCAAGAATAATCAGCCCCAGCATTTT.

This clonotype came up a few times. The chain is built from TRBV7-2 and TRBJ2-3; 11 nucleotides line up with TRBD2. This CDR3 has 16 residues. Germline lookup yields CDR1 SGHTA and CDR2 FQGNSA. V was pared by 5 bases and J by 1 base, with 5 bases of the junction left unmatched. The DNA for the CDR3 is TGTGCCAGCAGCCGATGGACTAGCGGGCGCACAGATACGCAGTATTTT. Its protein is CASSRWTSGRTDTQYF.

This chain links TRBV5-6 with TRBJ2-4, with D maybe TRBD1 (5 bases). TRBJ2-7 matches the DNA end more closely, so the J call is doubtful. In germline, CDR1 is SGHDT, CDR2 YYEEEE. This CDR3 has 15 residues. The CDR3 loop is CASSPWTHYNDEQYF. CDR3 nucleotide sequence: TGTGCCAGCAGCCCTTGGACACATTACAACGACGAGCAGTACTTC.

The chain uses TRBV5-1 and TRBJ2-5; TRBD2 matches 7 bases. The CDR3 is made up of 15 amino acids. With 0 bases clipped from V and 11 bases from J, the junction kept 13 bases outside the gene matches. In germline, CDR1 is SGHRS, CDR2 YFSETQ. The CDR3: CASSLAASGGYKQYF. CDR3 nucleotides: TGCGCCAGCAGCTTGGCGGCTAGCGGAGGCTACAAGCAGTACTTC.

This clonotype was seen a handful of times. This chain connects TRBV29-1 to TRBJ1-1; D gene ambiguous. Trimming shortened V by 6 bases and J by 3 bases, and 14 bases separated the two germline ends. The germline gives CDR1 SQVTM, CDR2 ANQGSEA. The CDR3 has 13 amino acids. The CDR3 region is CSVLGVLYTEAFF. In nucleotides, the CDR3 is TGCAGCGTCCTCGGGGTATTGTACACTGAAGCTTTCTTT.

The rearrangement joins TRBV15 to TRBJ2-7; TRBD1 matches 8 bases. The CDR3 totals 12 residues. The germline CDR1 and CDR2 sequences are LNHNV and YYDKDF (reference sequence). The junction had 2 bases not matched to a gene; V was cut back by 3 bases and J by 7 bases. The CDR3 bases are TGTGCCACCAGCAGGACAGGGGAAGAGCAGTACTTC. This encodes CATSRTGEEQYF.

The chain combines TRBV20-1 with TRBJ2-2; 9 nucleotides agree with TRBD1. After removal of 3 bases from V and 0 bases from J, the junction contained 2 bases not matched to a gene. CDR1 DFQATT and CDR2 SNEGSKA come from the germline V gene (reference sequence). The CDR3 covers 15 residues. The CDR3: CSARGQGANTGELFF. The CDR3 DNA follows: TGCAGTGCTAGGGGACAGGGCGCGAACACCGGGGAGCTGTTTTTT.

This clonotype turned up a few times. Written as DNA, the CDR3 is TGTGCCAGCAGTTTAGGACTAGCGGGGGTCAGTTACAATGAGCAGTTCTTC. It is translated as CASSLGLAGVSYNEQFF. The V call is TRBV12-3 or TRBV12-4, the J call TRBJ2-1; TRBD2 aligns across 12 bases. The CDR3 consists of 17 residues. Unmatched junction bases numbered 5, after V lost 1 base and J lost 4 bases.

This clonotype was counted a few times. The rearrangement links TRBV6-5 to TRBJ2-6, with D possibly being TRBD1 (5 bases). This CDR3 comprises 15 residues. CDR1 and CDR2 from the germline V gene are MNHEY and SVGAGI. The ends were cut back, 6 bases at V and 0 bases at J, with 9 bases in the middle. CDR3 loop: CASRRQISGANVLTF. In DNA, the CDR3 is TGTGCCAGCAGACGACAGATCTCTGGGGCCAACGTCCTGACTTTC.

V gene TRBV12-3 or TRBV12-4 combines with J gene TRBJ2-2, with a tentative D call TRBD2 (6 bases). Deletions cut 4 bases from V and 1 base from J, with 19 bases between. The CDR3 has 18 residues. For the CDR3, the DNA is TGTGCCAGCAGTTCTCCCGACGGGCGGGAAAGGAACACCGGGGAGCTGTTTTTT. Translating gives CASSSPDGRERNTGELFF.

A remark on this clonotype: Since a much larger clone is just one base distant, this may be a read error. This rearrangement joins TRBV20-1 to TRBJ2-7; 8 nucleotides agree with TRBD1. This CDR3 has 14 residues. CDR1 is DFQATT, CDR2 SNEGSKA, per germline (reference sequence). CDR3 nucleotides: TGCAGTGCCTTATCCAGGACAGGGTCCCACGAGCTGTACTTC. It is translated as CSALSRTGSHELYF.

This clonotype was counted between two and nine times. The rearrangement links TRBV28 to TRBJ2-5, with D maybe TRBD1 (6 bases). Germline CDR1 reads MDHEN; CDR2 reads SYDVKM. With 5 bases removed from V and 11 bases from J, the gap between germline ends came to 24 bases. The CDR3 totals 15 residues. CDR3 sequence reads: CASSLGQKYYNEQYF. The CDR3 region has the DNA TGTGCCAGCAGTCTCGGACAGAAATACTACAATGAGCAGTACTTC.

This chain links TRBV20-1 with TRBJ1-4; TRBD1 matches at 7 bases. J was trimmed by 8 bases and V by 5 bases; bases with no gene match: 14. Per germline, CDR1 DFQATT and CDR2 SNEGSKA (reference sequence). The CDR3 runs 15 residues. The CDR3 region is CSAFPSTGQGEKLFF. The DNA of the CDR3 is TGCAGTGCTTTTCCTTCGACAGGGCAGGGCGAAAAACTGTTTTTT.

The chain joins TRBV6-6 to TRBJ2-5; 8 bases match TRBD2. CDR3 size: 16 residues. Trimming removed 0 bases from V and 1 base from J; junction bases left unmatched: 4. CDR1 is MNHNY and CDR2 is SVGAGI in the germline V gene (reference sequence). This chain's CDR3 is CASSYSTGGVQETQYF. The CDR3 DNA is TGTGCCAGCAGTTACTCGACGGGAGGGGTCCAAGAGACCCAGTACTTC.

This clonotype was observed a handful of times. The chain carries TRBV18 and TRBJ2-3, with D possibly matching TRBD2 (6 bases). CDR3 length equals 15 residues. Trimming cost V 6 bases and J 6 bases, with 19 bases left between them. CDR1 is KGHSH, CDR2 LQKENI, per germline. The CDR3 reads CASSTTSLRRDTQYF. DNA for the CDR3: TGTGCCAGCTCGACGACTAGTTTGAGACGGGATACGCAGTATTTT. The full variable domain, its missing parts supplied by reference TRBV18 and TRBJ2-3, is NAGVMQNPRHLVRRRGQEARLRCSPMKGHSHVYWYRQLPEEGLKFMVYLQKENIIDESGMPKERFSAEFPKEGPSILRIQQVVRGDSAAYFCASSTTSLRRDTQYFGPGTRLTVL.

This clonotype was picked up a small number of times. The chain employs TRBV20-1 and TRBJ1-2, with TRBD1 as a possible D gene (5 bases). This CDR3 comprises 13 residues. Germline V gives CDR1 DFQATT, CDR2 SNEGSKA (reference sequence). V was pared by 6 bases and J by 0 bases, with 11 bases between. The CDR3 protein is CSAWGGANYGYTF. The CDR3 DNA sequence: TGCAGTGCCTGGGGGGGAGCTAACTATGGCTACACCTTC.

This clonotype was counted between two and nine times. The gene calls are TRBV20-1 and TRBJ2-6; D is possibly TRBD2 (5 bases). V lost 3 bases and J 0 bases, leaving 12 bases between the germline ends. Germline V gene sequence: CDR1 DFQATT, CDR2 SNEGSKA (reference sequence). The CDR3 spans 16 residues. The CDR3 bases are TGCAGTGCTAGGTACCTCCGGGGCTCTGGGGCCAACGTCCTGACTTTC. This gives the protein CSARYLRGSGANVLTF.

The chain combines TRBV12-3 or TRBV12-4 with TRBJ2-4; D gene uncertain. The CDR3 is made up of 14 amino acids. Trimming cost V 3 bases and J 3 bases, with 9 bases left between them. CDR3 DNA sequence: TGTGCCAGCAGTTTCACAGTGGACAAAAACATTCAGTACTTC. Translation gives CASSFTVDKNIQYF.

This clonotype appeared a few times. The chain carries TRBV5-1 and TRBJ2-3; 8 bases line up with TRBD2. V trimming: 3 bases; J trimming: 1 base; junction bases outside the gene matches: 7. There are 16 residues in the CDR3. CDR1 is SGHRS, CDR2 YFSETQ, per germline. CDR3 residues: CASSSGTSPGTDTQYF. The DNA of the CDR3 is TGCGCCAGCAGCTCCGGGACTAGTCCAGGCACAGATACGCAGTATTTT.

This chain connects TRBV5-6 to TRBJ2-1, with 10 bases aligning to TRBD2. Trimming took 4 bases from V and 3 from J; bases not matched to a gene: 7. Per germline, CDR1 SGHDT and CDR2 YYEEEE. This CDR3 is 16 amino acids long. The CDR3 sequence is CASSPPGLASYNEQFF. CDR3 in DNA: TGTGCCAGCAGCCCGCCGGGACTAGCGAGCTACAATGAGCAGTTCTTC.

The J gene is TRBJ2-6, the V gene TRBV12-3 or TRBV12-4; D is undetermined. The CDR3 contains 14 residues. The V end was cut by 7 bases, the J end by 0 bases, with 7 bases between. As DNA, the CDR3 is TGTGCCAGCACCCCGTTCTCTGGGGCCAACGTCCTGACTTTC. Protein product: CASTPFSGANVLTF.